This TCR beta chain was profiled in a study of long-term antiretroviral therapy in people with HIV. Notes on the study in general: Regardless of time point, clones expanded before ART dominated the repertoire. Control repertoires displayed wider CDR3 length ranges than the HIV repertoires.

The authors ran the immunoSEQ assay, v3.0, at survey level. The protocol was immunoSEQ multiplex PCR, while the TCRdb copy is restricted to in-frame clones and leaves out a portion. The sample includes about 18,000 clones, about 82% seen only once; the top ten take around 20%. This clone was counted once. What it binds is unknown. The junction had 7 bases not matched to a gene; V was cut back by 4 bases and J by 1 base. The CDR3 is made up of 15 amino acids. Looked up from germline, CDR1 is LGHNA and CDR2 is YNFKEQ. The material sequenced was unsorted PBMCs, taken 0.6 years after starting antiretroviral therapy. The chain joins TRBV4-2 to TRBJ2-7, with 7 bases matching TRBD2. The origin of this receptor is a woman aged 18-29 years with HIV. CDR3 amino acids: CASSPTGGRSYEQYF. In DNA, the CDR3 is TGTGCCAGCAGCCCCACCGGGGGGAGGTCCTACGAGCAGTACTTC.